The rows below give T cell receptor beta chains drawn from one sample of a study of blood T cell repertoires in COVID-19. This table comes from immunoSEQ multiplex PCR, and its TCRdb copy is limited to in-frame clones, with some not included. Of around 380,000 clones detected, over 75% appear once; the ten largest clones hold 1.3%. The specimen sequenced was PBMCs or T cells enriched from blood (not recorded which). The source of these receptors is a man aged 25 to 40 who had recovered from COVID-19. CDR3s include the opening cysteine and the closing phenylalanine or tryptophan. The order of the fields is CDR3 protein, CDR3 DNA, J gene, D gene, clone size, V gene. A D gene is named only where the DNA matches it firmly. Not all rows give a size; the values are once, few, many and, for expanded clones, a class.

CDR3aa: CASSQDGGRGNYGYTF; CDR3nt: TGTGCCAGCAGCCAAGACGGGGGCAGGGGGAATTATGGCTACACCTTC; j_gene: TRBJ1-2; d_gene: TRBD1; abundance: once; v_gene: TRBV4-2
CDR3aa: CASSLLSEGSGRGTEAFF; CDR3nt: TGTGCCAGCAGTTTACTCAGCGAAGGGAGTGGACGGGGAACTGAAGCTTTCTTT; j_gene: TRBJ1-1; d_gene: .; abundance: .; v_gene: TRBV28
CDR3aa: CASSLRGRGNYGYTF; CDR3nt: TGTGCCAGCAGTTTACGGGGGAGAGGGAACTATGGCTACACCTTC; j_gene: TRBJ1-2; d_gene: .; abundance: .; v_gene: TRBV6-2/TRBV6-3
CDR3aa: CASSTWTGANQPQHF; CDR3nt: TGTGCCAGCAGTACCTGGACAGGGGCCAATCAGCCCCAGCATTTT; j_gene: TRBJ1-5; d_gene: TRBD1; abundance: .; v_gene: TRBV6-5
CDR3aa: CASRDRGGNSPLHF; CDR3nt: TGTGCCAGCAGGGACAGGGGTGGTAATTCACCCCTCCACTTT; j_gene: TRBJ1-6; d_gene: TRBD1; abundance: .; v_gene: TRBV5-6
CDR3aa: CASTGRGRSSGANVLTF; CDR3nt: TGTGCCAGTACGGGCAGGGGAAGGAGTTCTGGGGCCAACGTCCTGACTTTC; j_gene: TRBJ2-6; d_gene: .; abundance: .; v_gene: TRBV18
CDR3aa: CASSIVAEKFNYGYTF; CDR3nt: TGTGCCAGTAGTATAGTGGCGGAAAAATTCAACTATGGCTACACCTTC; j_gene: TRBJ1-2; d_gene: .; abundance: once; v_gene: TRBV19
CDR3aa: CAIGTGGEGYTF; CDR3nt: TGTGCCATTGGAACGGGGGGCGAGGGCTACACCTTC; j_gene: TRBJ1-2; d_gene: .; abundance: .; v_gene: TRBV10-3
CDR3aa: CASSYLGLAGGTDTQYF; CDR3nt: TGTGCCAGCAGTTACCTCGGGCTAGCGGGGGGTACAGATACGCAGTATTTT; j_gene: TRBJ2-3; d_gene: TRBD2; abundance: .; v_gene: TRBV6-2/TRBV6-3
CDR3aa: CASSLTFRDTEAFF; CDR3nt: TGTGCCAGCAGCTTAACGTTCAGGGACACTGAAGCTTTCTTT; j_gene: TRBJ1-1; d_gene: .; abundance: .; v_gene: TRBV7-9
CDR3aa: CASSTHGRTGGTEAFF; CDR3nt: TGTGCCAGTAGTACCCACGGACGGACAGGGGGCACTGAAGCTTTCTTT; j_gene: TRBJ1-1; d_gene: TRBD1; abundance: .; v_gene: TRBV19
CDR3aa: CASSNRGRQETQYF; CDR3nt: TGTGCCAGCAGCAACAGGGGGCGGCAAGAGACCCAGTACTTC; j_gene: TRBJ2-5; d_gene: .; abundance: .; v_gene: TRBV21-1
CDR3aa: CSASGVSKNIQYF; CDR3nt: TGCAGTGCTAGTGGTGTATCCAAAAACATTCAGTACTTC; j_gene: TRBJ2-4; d_gene: .; abundance: .; v_gene: TRBV20-1
CDR3aa: CASSTRDEQFF; CDR3nt: TGCGCCAGCAGCACGCGGGATGAGCAGTTCTTC; j_gene: TRBJ2-1; d_gene: .; abundance: .; v_gene: TRBV5-1
CDR3aa: CASSLDQGYTF; CDR3nt: TGTGCCAGCAGCTTAGACCAGGGCTACACCTTC; j_gene: TRBJ1-2; d_gene: .; abundance: .; v_gene: TRBV7-2
CDR3aa: CASSLTSGYNEQFF; CDR3nt: TGCGCCAGCAGCTTAACTAGCGGCTACAATGAGCAGTTCTTC; j_gene: TRBJ2-1; d_gene: TRBD2; abundance: .; v_gene: TRBV5-1
CDR3aa: CASRSWGGEQFF; CDR3nt: TGTGCCAGCAGATCCTGGGGGGGGGAGCAGTTCTTC; j_gene: TRBJ2-1; d_gene: TRBD2; abundance: .; v_gene: TRBV6-5
CDR3aa: CASSQEGLAIGELFF; CDR3nt: TGTGCCAGCAGCCAAGAGGGACTAGCGATCGGGGAGCTGTTTTTT; j_gene: TRBJ2-2; d_gene: TRBD2; abundance: .; v_gene: TRBV6-2/TRBV6-3
CDR3aa: CASSRQTNYNEQFF; CDR3nt: TGTGCCAGCAGCCGACAGACCAACTACAATGAGCAGTTCTTC; j_gene: TRBJ2-1; d_gene: .; abundance: .; v_gene: TRBV3-1/TRBV3-2
CDR3aa: CARTQGTDTQYF; CDR3nt: TGTGCCAGGACACAGGGGACAGATACGCAGTATTTT; j_gene: TRBJ2-3; d_gene: TRBD1; abundance: .; v_gene: TRBV2
CDR3aa: CASSLRTGMGYTF; CDR3nt: TGTGCCAGCAGCTTAAGGACAGGGATGGGCTACACCTTC; j_gene: TRBJ1-2; d_gene: TRBD1; abundance: .; v_gene: TRBV7-8
CDR3aa: CASSPRRDRVKNEQYF; CDR3nt: TGCGCCAGCAGCCCGCGTCGGGACAGGGTAAAAAACGAGCAGTACTTC; j_gene: TRBJ2-7; d_gene: TRBD1; abundance: .; v_gene: TRBV4-1